One sample yielded the 25 T cell receptor beta chains listed below, sequenced in a study of STAT5B mutations in CD4+ large granular lymphocyte leukemia. Some clones are missing from TCRdb's copy, which holds only in-frame ones; the method was immunoSEQ multiplex PCR. Of approximately 41,000 clones listed, approximately 85% are singletons. Input material: CD4+ T cells from blood buffy coats. The receptor source for this set is a human donor in good health.

This chain uses TRBV19 with TRBJ2-5; TRBD2 matches 9 bases. The J segment lost 4 bases and the V segment lost 0 bases, leaving 6 bases of the junction unmatched. This CDR3 has 16 residues. Germline-derived CDR1 and CDR2 are LNHDA and SQIVND (reference sequence). The DNA of the CDR3 is TGTGCCAGTAGTATAGAAGGGACTAGCTTGGGAGAGACCCAGTACTTC. Protein sequence: CASSIEGTSLGETQYF.

The V call is TRBV10-3, the J call TRBJ2-6; possible D gene TRBD1, 6 bases. Germline V gene lookup returns CDR1 ENHRY and CDR2 SYGVKD. This CDR3 region has 18 residues. V lost 0 bases, J lost 4 bases, and 16 bases lay in between. The CDR3 loop reads CAISESVGRGAGANVLTF. As DNA, the CDR3 is TGTGCCATCAGTGAGTCGGTAGGCAGGGGAGCCGGGGCCAACGTCCTGACTTTC.

The chain couples TRBV28 to TRBJ1-2; D call uncertain. V dropped 2 bases and J dropped 1 base, with 5 bases sitting between them. The CDR3 runs 13 residues. From germline, CDR1 is MDHEN and CDR2 SYDVKM. In DNA, the CDR3 is TGTGCCAGCAGTTTAGGTTTTAACTATGGCTACACCTTC. The encoded protein is CASSLGFNYGYTF.

The chain has TRBV19 and TRBJ1-2, with TRBD1 identical over 9 bases. The CDR3 has 15 residues. The V gene's germline CDR1 is LNHDA and CDR2 SQIVND (reference sequence). With V trimmed by 10 bases and J by 3 bases, 12 bases remained unmatched. CDR3 protein: CATIRDRDSDYGYTF. The CDR3 DNA reads as TGTGCCACCATCCGGGACAGGGATAGTGACTATGGCTACACCTTC.

J is TRBJ2-1 and V is TRBV5-1, with 11 bases aligning to TRBD1. The germline CDR1 and CDR2 sequences are SGHRS and YFSETQ. V lost 4 bases to trimming and J lost 7 bases; unmatched junction nucleotides: 10. This CDR3 is 16 amino acids long. CDR3: CASSLNGQGAGNEQFF. CDR3 in DNA: TGCGCCAGCAGCCTAAACGGACAGGGGGCCGGGAATGAGCAGTTCTTC.

V usage is TRBV5-1 and J usage is TRBJ2-5; a weak D match, TRBD1 (6 bases). The germline CDR1 and CDR2 sequences are SGHRS and YFSETQ. This CDR3 has 15 amino acids. Trimming removed 4 bases from V and 6 bases from J, with 19 bases in between. CDR3 DNA: TGCGCCAGCAGCGTGATGGGGGCCGTGGGGCAGACCCAGTACTTC. This translates into CASSVMGAVGQTQYF.

The chain carries TRBV4-1 and TRBJ2-7; D remains unclear. The V gene's germline CDR1 is MGHRA and CDR2 YSYEKL. This CDR3 is built from 13 residues. V lost 0 bases and J 2 bases, leaving 5 bases between the germline ends. The CDR3 sequence: CASSQEKTYEQYF. In DNA form, the CDR3 reads TGCGCCAGCAGCCAAGAGAAAACCTACGAGCAGTACTTC.

The chain links TRBV28 to TRBJ2-1, with 9 bases fitting TRBD2. J gave up 10 bases and V 2 bases, and 6 bases lay outside the gene matches. The length of the CDR3 is 14 residues. The germline V gene encodes CDR1 MDHEN and CDR2 SYDVKM. The CDR3 here is CASSLVLAGSEQFF. CDR3 DNA: TGTGCCAGCAGTTTAGTGCTAGCGGGATCAGAGCAGTTCTTC.

The rearrangement links TRBV28 to TRBJ2-5; 7 nucleotides line up with TRBD1. CDR3 size: 16 residues. V shed 5 bases, J shed 3 bases, and the junction held 12 bases outside the gene matches. Germline CDR1 MDHEN, CDR2 SYDVKM. As DNA, the CDR3 is TGTGCCAGCAGTCCGAACCCCTTCGGACAGGAAGAGACCCAGTACTTC. It encodes CASSPNPFGQEETQYF.

This chain joins TRBV30 and TRBJ1-3; no clear D gene. Germline values: CDR1 GTSNPN, CDR2 SVGIG (reference sequence). The CDR3 spans 13 residues. Deletions cut 4 bases from V and 0 bases from J, with 7 bases between. The CDR3 nucleotides are TGTGCCTGGACCGTTTCCTCTGGAAACACCATATATTTT. Translation gives CAWTVSSGNTIYF.

The J gene is TRBJ1-1, the V gene TRBV7-3, with D hard to call. CDR3 size: 14 residues. With 2 bases removed from V and 2 bases from J, the gap between germline ends came to 9 bases. Germline CDR1 and CDR2: SGHTA and FQGTGA. The CDR3 spells CASSLGVDNTEAFF. The CDR3 DNA is TGTGCCAGCAGCTTAGGGGTAGACAACACTGAAGCTTTCTTT. Drawing the rest from reference TRBV7-3 and TRBJ1-1, the complete variable domain is GAGVSQTPSNKVTEKGKYVELRCDPISGHTALYWYRQSLGQGPEFLIYFQGTGAADDSGLPNDRFFAVRPEGSVSTLKIQRTERGDSAVYLCASSLGVDNTEAFFGQGTRLTVV.

This CDR3 reads CASSPRSPSYNEQFF. DNA of the CDR3: TGTGCCAGCAGCCCCAGGTCCCCTTCCTACAATGAGCAGTTCTTC. The chain recombines TRBV11-3 with TRBJ2-1; D gene unclear. V lost 5 bases, J lost 1 base, and 12 bases lay in between. The CDR3 extends over 15 amino acids. The germline CDR1 and CDR2 sequences are SGHNT and YENEEA.

The V and J genes are TRBV30 and TRBJ2-1; 9 bases line up with TRBD2. The germline V gene has CDR1 GTSNPN and CDR2 SVGIG (reference sequence). Losses at the gene ends were 1 base for V and 2 bases for J; bases not matched to a gene: 3. This CDR3 is 15 amino acids long. The CDR3 loop is CAWSGSGSTYNEQFF. CDR3 nucleotide sequence: TGTGCCTGGAGTGGTAGCGGGAGTACCTACAATGAGCAGTTCTTC.

The genes are TRBV19 and TRBJ1-1; D uncertain. V shed 7 bases and J shed 1 base, with 7 bases lying between them. The CDR3 is 12 residues long. Germline-derived CDR1 and CDR2 are LNHDA and SQIVND (reference sequence). For the CDR3, the DNA is TGTGCCAGTAATTGGTGGAACACTGAAGCTTTCTTT. The encoded protein is CASNWWNTEAFF. Full variable domain (missing parts from reference TRBV19 and TRBJ1-1): DGGITQSPKYLFRKEGQNVTLSCEQNLNHDAMYWYRQDPGQGLRLIYYSQIVNDFQKGDIAEGYSVSREKKESFPLTVTSAQKNPTAFYLCASNWWNTEAFFGQGTRLTVV.

The chain joins TRBV30 to TRBJ1-4; no clear D gene. The CDR3 runs to 16 residues. Germline loops: CDR1 GTSNPN, CDR2 SVGIG (reference sequence). The V end lost 2 bases, the J end lost 7 bases, and 20 bases lay between the germline ends. CDR3 nucleotide sequence: TGTGCCTGGAGTATGAACTGGGAAGGGAGGGTTGAAAAACTGTTTTTT. This sequence encodes CAWSMNWEGRVEKLFF.

This chain links TRBV13 with TRBJ2-2; D remains ambiguous. Trimming removed 2 bases from V and 0 bases from J, with 7 bases in between. The germline V gene encodes CDR1 PRHDT and CDR2 FYEKMQ (reference sequence). There are 15 residues in the CDR3. The DNA of the CDR3 is TGTGCCAGCAGCTTAAGGCGCCCGAACACCGGGGAGCTGTTTTTT. This encodes CASSLRRPNTGELFF.

The J gene is TRBJ1-5, the V gene TRBV21-1; the table calls TRBD1, which could not be checked here. TRBV21-1 is tagged as a pseudogene. The CDR3 length is 14 residues. The chain's CDR3 is CASSKAAVNQPQHF. The CDR3 nucleotides read TGTGCCAGCAGCAAAGCGGCAGTTAATCAGCCCCAGCATTTT.

This chain uses TRBV28 with TRBJ2-5; D may be TRBD1 (5 bases). The CDR3 extends over 14 amino acids. Germline V CDR1 and CDR2: MDHEN, SYDVKM. The V end was cut by 5 bases, the J end by 11 bases, with 21 bases between. CDR3 loop: CASSVDSYLVEQYF. DNA of the CDR3: TGTGCCAGCAGTGTAGACAGTTACCTTGTGGAGCAGTACTTC.

The gene calls are TRBV19 and TRBJ2-1; the match to TRBD1 covers 8 bases. J lost 0 bases, V lost 5 bases, and 6 bases had no gene match. The CDR3 covers 16 residues. CDR1 and CDR2 (germline): LNHDA, SQIVND (reference sequence). Here the CDR3 DNA reads TGTGCCAGTAGTGGATCCGGGACAGGCTCCTACAATGAGCAGTTCTTC. Its translation is CASSGSGTGSYNEQFF.

This chain links TRBV5-6 with TRBJ2-7; 12 nucleotides align to TRBD2. Germline V lookup: CDR1 SGHDT, CDR2 YYEEEE. V was clipped by 3 bases and J by 5 bases; unmatched bases: 9. This CDR3 contains 16 residues. The CDR3 protein is CASSSYLAGGPDEQYF. The CDR3 DNA sequence: TGTGCCAGCAGCTCCTACCTAGCGGGGGGGCCTGACGAGCAGTACTTC.

The chain joins TRBV5-1 to TRBJ2-1; 10 nucleotides align to TRBD1. The CDR3 length is 15 residues. The V gene end was trimmed by 3 bases and the J gene end by 6 bases; junction bases not matched to a gene: 6. The germline gives CDR1 SGHRS, CDR2 YFSETQ. In nucleotides, the CDR3 is TGCGCCAGCAGCTCACGGACAGGGGGGGGCAATGAGCAGTTCTTC. It specifies CASSSRTGGGNEQFF. Using reference TRBV5-1 and TRBJ2-1 for the parts outside the CDR3, the full variable domain is KAGVTQTPRYLIKTRGQQVTLSCSPISGHRSVSWYQQTPGQGLQFLFEYFSETQRNKGNFPGRFSGRQFSNSRSEMNVSTLELGDSALYLCASSSRTGGGNEQFFGPGTRLTVL.

This sequence joins TRBV28 and TRBJ2-5; TRBD2 is a possible D gene (7 bases). V lost 2 bases, J lost 4 bases, and 11 bases lay in between. This CDR3 comprises 14 residues. The germline gives CDR1 MDHEN, CDR2 SYDVKM. The CDR3: CASSLMGGGETQYF. Here the CDR3 DNA reads TGTGCCAGCAGTTTAATGGGAGGGGGAGAGACCCAGTACTTC.

V and J are TRBV7-9 and TRBJ1-2, with 8 positions matching TRBD1. The CDR3 has 14 residues. Germline values: CDR1 SEHNR, CDR2 FQNEAQ (reference sequence). The junction had 6 bases not matched to a gene; V was cut back by 5 bases and J by 4 bases. As DNA, the CDR3 is TGTGCCAGCAGCCACCCCGGGACAGGCTATGGCTACACCTTC. Translation: CASSHPGTGYGYTF.

The chain has TRBV18 and TRBJ2-7; perhaps TRBD1 as D (5 bases). CDR3 size: 13 residues. CDR1 and CDR2 (germline): KGHSH, LQKENI. Trimming cost V 5 bases and J 2 bases, with 10 bases left between them. The CDR3 sequence: CASSFGQAYEQYF. The CDR3 region has the DNA TGTGCCAGCTCATTTGGACAAGCCTACGAGCAGTACTTC.

The chain employs TRBV7-9 and TRBJ2-1; D is uncertain. CDR1 and CDR2 (germline): SEHNR, FQNEAQ (reference sequence). The CDR3 is 14 amino acids. V was cut by 2 bases and J by 10 bases, with 15 bases left in between. The CDR3 here is CASSLRTPSGEQFF. DNA for the CDR3: TGTGCCAGCAGCTTAAGAACTCCCAGTGGGGAGCAGTTCTTC.